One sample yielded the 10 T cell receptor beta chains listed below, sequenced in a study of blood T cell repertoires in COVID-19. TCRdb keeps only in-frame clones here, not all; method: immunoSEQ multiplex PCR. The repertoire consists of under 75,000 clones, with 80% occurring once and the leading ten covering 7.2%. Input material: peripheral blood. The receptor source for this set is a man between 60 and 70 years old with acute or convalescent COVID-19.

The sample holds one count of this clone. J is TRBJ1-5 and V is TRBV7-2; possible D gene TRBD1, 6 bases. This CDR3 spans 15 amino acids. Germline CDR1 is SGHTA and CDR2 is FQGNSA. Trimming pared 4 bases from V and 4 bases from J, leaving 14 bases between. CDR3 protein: CASSYYDRINQPQHF. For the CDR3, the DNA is TGTGCCAGCAGCTACTATGACAGGATTAATCAGCCCCAGCATTTT.

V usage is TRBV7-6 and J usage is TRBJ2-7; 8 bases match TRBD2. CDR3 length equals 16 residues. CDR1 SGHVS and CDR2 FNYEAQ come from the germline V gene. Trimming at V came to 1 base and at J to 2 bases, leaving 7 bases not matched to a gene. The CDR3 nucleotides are TGTGCCAGCAGCTTAGGGAGCGGGGGCCCCACCTACGAGCAGTACTTC. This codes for CASSLGSGGPTYEQYF.

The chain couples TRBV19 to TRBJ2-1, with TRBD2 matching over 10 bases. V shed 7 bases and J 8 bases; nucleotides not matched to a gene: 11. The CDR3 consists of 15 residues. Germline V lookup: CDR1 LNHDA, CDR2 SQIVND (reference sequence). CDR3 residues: CASIVVWLAGDEQFF. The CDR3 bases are TGTGCCAGTATTGTTGTGTGGCTAGCGGGGGATGAGCAGTTCTTC.

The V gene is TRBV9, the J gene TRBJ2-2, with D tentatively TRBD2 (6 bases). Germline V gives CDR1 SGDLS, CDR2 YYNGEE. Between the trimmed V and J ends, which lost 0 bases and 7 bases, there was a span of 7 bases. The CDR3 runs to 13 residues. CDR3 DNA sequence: TGTGCCAGCAGCGTAGTGGAGGGCGGGGAGCTGTTTTTT. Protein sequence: CASSVVEGGELFF. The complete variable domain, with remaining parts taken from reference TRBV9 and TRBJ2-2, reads DSGVTQTPKHLITATGQRVTLRCSPRSGDLSVYWYQQSLDQGLQFLIQYYNGEERAKGNILERFSAQQFPDLHSELNLSSLELGDSALYFCASSVVEGGELFFGEGSRLTVL.

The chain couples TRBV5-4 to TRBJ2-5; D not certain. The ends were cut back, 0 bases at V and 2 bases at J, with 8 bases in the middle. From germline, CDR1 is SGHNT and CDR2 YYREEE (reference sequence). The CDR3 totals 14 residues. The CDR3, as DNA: TGTGCCAGCAGCTTGGCGGTCGCTCAAGAGACCCAGTACTTC. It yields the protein CASSLAVAQETQYF.

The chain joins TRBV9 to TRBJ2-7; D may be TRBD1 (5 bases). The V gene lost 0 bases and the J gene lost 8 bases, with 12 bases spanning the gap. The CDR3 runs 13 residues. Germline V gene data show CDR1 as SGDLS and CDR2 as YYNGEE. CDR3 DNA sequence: TGTGCCAGCAGCGTAGACCCAACAGGAAAGCAGTACTTC. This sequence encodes CASSVDPTGKQYF.

Written as DNA, the CDR3 is TGTGCCAGCAGCCCACAGGGACATGAGCAGTTCTTC. It yields the protein CASSPQGHEQFF. V gene TRBV7-9 combines with J gene TRBJ2-1; D is perhaps TRBD1 (6 bases). Germline assignment: CDR1 SEHNR and CDR2 FQNEAQ (reference sequence). This CDR3 spans 12 amino acids. The ends were cut back, 5 bases at V and 8 bases at J, with 10 bases in the middle.

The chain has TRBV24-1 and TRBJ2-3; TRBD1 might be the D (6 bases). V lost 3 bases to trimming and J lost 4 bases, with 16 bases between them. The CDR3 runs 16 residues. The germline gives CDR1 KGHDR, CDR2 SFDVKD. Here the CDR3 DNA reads TGTGCCACCAGTGATCAGGCAGGGGTGGATCCAGATACGCAGTATTTT. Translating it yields CATSDQAGVDPDTQYF.

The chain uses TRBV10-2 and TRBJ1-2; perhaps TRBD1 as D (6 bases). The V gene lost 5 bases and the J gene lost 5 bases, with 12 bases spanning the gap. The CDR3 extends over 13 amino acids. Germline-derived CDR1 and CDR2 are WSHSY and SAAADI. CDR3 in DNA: TGCGCCAGCAGTACAGGGAAGGAATATGGCTACACCTTC. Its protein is CASSTGKEYGYTF.

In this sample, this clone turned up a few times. The CDR3 reads CASRHSGGVSYEQYF. In nucleotides, the CDR3 is TGTGCCAGCAGACATAGCGGGGGCGTCTCCTACGAGCAGTACTTC. The genes are TRBV7-8 and TRBJ2-7; 9 bases map to TRBD2. The V segment lost 6 bases and the J segment 0 bases; nucleotides outside the gene matches: 6. The CDR3 totals 15 residues. Germline loops: CDR1 SGHVS, CDR2 FQNEAQ.